The 2 T cell receptor beta chains presented below share a single source sample, sequenced in a study of metastatic and nonmetastatic thyroid tumors (dated by TCRdb to the early 2020s). None of the patients had been given any treatment before thyroid surgery. Libraries were built with PCR. Sequenced on an Illumina HiSeq 4000. TCRdb trimmed public reads at Q25 via fastp, called clones via MiXCR and kept in-frame beta chains. The sample has 15,000 to 25,000 clones on record, approximately 24% of them singletons. The ten top clones hold about 3.5% of the sample. Sequencing was performed on blood. These receptors originate from a male donor with papillary thyroid cancer or a benign thyroid nodule (not recorded which). Some clones in this sample may be carry-over from other donors' samples.

This clone was detected only a few times. Within the sample, other DNA sequences also encode this same CDR3. The rearrangement uses TRBV5-1 and TRBJ2-1; D may be TRBD1 (8 bases). This CDR3 comprises 19 residues. Trimming stripped 0 bases from V and 0 bases from J, with 19 bases between. Germline lookup yields CDR1 SGHRS and CDR2 YFSETQ. CDR3 nucleotides: TGCGCCAGCAGCTTGGAGGGCGGCACAGGGGGGGGCTCCTACAATGAGCAGTTCTTC. This sequence encodes CASSLEGGTGGGSYNEQFF.

This clone was detected a few times. The V call is TRBV24-1, the J call TRBJ2-1; TRBD1 matches at 9 bases. V shed 1 base and J 3 bases; nucleotides not matched to a gene: 3. The CDR3 totals 16 residues. In germline, CDR1 is KGHDR, CDR2 SFDVKD. The CDR3 spells CATSDLLGQGYNEQFF. The CDR3 region has the DNA TGTGCCACCAGTGATTTATTGGGACAGGGCTACAATGAGCAGTTCTTC.